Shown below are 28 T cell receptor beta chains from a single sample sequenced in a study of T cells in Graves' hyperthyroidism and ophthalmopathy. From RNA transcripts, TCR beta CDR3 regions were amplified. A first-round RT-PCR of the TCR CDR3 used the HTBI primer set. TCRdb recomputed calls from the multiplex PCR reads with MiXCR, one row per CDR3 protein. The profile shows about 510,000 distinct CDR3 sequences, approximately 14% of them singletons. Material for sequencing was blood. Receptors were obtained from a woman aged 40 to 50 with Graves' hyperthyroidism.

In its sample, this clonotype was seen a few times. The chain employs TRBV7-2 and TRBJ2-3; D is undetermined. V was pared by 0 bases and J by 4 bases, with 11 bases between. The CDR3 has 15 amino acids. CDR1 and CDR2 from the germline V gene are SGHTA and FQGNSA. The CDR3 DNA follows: TGTGCCAGCAGCTTAGCGGGAATCCCCCCAGATACGCAGTATTTT. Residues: CASSLAGIPPDTQYF.

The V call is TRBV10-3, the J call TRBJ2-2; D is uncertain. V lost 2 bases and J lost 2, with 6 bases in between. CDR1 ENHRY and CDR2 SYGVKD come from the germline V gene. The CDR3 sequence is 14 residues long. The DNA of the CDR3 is TGTGCCATCAGTGAGGCCGTAAACACCGGGGAGCTGTTTTTT. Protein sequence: CAISEAVNTGELFF.

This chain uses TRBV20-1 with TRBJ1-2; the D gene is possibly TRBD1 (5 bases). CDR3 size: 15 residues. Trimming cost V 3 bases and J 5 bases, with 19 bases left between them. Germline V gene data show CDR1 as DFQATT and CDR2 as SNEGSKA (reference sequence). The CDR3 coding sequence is TGCAGTGCTAGCTTGCTTCGGATGGGGGGTTATGGCTACACCTTC. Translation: CSASLLRMGGYGYTF.

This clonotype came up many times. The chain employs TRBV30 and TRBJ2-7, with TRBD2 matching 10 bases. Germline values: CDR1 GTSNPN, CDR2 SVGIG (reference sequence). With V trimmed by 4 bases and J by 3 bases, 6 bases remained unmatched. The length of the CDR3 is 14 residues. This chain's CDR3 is CAWTLLAGNYEQYF. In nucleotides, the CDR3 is TGTGCCTGGACCTTACTAGCGGGGAACTACGAGCAGTACTTC.

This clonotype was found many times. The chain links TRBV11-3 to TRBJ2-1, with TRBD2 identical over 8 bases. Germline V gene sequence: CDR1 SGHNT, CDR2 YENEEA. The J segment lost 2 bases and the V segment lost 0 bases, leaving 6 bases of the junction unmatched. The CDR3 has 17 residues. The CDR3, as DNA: TGTGCCAGCAGCTTAGAGGGTCTAGCGGGCGCCTACAATGAGCAGTTCTTC. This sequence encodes CASSLEGLAGAYNEQFF.

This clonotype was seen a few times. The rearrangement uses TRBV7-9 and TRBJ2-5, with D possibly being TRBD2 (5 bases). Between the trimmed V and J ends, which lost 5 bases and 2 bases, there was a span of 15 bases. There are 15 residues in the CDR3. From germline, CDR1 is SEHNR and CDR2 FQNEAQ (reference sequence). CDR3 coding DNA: TGTGCCAGCAGCCCCCCGTCTGGCGGGCAAGAGACCCAGTACTTC. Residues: CASSPPSGGQETQYF.

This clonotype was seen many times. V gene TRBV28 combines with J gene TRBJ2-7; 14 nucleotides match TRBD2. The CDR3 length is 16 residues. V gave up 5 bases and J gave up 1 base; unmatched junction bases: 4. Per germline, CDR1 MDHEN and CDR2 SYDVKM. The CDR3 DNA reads TGTGCCAGCAGTCCGACTAGCGGGAGGGGGTCCTACGAGCAGTACTTC. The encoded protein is CASSPTSGRGSYEQYF.

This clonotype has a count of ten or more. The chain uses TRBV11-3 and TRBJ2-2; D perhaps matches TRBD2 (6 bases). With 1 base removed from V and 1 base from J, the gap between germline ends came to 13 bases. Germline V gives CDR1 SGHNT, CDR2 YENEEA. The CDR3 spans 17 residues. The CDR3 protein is CASSLGFGLMNTGELFF. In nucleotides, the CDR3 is TGTGCCAGCAGCTTAGGTTTCGGACTAATGAACACCGGGGAGCTGTTTTTT.

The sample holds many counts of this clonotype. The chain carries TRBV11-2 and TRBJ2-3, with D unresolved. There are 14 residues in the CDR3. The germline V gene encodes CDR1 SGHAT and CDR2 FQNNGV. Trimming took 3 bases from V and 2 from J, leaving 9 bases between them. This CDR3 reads CASSFVKATDTQYF. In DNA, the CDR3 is TGTGCCAGCAGCTTCGTTAAGGCCACAGATACGCAGTATTTT. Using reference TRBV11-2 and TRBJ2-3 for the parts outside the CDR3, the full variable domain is EAGVAQSPRYKIIEKRQSVAFWCNPISGHATLYWYQQILGQGPKLLIQFQNNGVVDDSQLPKDRFSAERLKGVDSTLKIQPAKLEDSAVYLCASSFVKATDTQYFGPGTRLTVL.

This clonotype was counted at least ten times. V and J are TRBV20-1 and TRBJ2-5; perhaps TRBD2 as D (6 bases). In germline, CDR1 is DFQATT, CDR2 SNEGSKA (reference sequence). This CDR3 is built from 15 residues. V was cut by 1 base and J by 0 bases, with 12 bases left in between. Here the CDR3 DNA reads TGCAGTGCTAGAGCCTTGGGCGGGAACCAAGAGACCCAGTACTTC. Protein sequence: CSARALGGNQETQYF.

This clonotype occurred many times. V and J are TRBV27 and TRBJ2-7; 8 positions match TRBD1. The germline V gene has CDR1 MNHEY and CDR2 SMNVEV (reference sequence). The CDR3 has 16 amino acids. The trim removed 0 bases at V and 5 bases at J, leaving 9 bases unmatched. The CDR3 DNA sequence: TGTGCCAGCAGTTTATCGCCCGGACAGGGCGGGCACGAGCAGTACTTC. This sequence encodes CASSLSPGQGGHEQYF.

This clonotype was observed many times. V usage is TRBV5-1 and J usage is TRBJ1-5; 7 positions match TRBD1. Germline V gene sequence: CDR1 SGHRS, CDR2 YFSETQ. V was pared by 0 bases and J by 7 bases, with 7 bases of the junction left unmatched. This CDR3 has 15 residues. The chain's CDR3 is CASSLESGGGQPQHF. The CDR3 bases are TGCGCCAGCAGCTTGGAGTCAGGGGGAGGACAGCCCCAGCATTTT.

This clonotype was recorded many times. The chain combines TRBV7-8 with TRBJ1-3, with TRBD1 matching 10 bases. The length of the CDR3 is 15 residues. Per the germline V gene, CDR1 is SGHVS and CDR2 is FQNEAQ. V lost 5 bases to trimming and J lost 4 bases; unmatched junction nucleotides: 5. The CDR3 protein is CASSRDRGTGNTIYF. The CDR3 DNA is TGTGCCAGCAGCAGGGACAGGGGAACCGGAAACACCATATATTTT. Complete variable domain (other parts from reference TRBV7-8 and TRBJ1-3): GAGVSQSPRYKVAKRGQDVALRCDPISGHVSLFWYQQALGQGPEFLTYFQNEAQLDKSGLPSDRFFAERPEGSVSTLKIQRTQQEDSAVYLCASSRDRGTGNTIYFGEGSWLTVV.

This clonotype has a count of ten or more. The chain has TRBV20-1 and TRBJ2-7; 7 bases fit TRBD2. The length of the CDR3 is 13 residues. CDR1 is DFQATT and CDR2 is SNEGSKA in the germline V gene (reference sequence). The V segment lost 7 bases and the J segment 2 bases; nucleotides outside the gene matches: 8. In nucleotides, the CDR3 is TGCAGTGTAGGGCCAACTAGCGCCTACGAGCAGTACTTC. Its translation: CSVGPTSAYEQYF.

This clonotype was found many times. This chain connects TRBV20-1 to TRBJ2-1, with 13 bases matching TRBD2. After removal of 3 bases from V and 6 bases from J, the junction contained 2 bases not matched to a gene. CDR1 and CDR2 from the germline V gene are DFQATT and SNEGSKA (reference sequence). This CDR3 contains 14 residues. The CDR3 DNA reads TGCAGTGCTAGTTGGACTAGCGGGGGCAATGAGCAGTTCTTC. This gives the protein CSASWTSGGNEQFF.

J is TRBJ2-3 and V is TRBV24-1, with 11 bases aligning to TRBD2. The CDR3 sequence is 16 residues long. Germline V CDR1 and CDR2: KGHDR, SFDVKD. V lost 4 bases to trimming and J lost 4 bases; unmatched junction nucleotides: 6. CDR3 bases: TGTGCCACCAGTGACCCTAGCGGGAGGCATGCAGATACGCAGTATTTT. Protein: CATSDPSGRHADTQYF.

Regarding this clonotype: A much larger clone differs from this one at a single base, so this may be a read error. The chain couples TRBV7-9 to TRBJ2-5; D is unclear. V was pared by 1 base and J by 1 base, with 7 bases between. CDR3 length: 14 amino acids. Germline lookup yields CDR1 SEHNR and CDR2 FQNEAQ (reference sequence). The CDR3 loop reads CASSLVQPQETQYF. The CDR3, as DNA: TGTGCCAGCAGCTTAGTACAGCCCCAAGAGACCCAGTACTTC.

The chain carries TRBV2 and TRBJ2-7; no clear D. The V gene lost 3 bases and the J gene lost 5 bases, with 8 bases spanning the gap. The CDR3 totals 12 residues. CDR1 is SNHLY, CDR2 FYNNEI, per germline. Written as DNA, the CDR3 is TGTGCCAGCAGTGACAGGTTCGACGAGCAGTACTTC. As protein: CASSDRFDEQYF.

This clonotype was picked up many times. The CDR3 nucleotides are TGTGCCAGCTCACCACCGAAAGATACGCAGTATTTT. Protein: CASSPPKDTQYF. V and J are TRBV18 and TRBJ2-3; D unclear. Germline values: CDR1 KGHSH, CDR2 LQKENI. The CDR3 is 12 residues long. V lost 0 bases, J lost 5 bases, and 3 bases lay in between.

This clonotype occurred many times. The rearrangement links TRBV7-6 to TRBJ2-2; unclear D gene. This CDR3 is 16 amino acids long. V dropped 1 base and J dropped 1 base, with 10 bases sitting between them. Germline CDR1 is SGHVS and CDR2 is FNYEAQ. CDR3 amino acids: CASSLDRAQNTGELFF. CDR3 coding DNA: TGTGCCAGCAGCTTAGACCGGGCTCAGAACACCGGGGAGCTGTTTTTT.

The CDR3 loop reads CASSQEPSSYNEQFF. The CDR3 bases are TGTGCCAGCAGCCAAGAACCCAGCTCCTACAATGAGCAGTTCTTC. The rearrangement links TRBV3-1 to TRBJ2-1; no firm D call. The V and J ends lost 0 bases and 0 bases respectively, with 6 bases between them. Germline V CDR1 and CDR2: LGHDT, YNNKEL (reference sequence). The CDR3 has 15 residues.

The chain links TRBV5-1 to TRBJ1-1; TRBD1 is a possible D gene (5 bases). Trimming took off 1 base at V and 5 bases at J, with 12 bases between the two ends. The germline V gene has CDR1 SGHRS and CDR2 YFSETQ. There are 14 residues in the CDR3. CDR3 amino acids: CASSLTGYRTEAFF. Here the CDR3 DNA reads TGCGCCAGCAGCTTGACAGGATATCGTACTGAAGCTTTCTTT.

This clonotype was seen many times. The CDR3 nucleotides are TGTGCCAGCAGTGAAATTATGAGGGCCGGGGATACGCAGTATTTT. Residues: CASSEIMRAGDTQYF. This chain links TRBV2 with TRBJ2-3; TRBD2 might be the D (5 bases). The CDR3 runs 15 residues. Trimming pared 2 bases from V and 6 bases from J, leaving 15 bases between. CDR1 SNHLY and CDR2 FYNNEI come from the germline V gene.

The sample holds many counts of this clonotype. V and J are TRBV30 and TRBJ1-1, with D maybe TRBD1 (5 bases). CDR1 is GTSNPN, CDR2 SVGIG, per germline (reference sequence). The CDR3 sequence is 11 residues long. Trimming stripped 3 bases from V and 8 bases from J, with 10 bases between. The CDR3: CAWSSGTEAFF. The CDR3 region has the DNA TGTGCCTGGAGCTCAGGGACCGAAGCTTTCTTT.

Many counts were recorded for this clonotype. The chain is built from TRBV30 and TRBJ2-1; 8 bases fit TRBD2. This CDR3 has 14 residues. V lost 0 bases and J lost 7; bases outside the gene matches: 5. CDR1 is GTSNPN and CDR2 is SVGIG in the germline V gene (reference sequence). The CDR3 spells CAWSVTGGPNEQFF. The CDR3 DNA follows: TGTGCCTGGAGTGTGACGGGAGGGCCAAATGAGCAGTTCTTC.

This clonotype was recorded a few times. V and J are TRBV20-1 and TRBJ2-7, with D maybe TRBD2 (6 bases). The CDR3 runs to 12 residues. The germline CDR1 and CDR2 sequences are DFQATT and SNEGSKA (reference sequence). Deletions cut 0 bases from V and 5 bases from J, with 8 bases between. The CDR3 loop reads CSARELANEQYF. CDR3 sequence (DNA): TGCAGTGCTAGAGAACTAGCCAACGAGCAGTACTTC.

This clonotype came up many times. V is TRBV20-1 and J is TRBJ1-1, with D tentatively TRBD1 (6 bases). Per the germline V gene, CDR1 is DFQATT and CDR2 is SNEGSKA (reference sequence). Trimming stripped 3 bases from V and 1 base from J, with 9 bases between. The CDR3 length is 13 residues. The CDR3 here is CSASNRANTEAFF. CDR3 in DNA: TGCAGTGCTAGTAACAGGGCGAACACTGAAGCTTTCTTT.

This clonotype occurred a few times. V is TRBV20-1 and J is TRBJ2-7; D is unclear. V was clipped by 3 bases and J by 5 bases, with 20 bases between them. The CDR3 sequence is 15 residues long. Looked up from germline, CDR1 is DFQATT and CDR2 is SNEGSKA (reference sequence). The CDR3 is CSASLEIVSYNEQYF. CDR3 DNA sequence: TGCAGTGCTAGCTTAGAAATAGTCAGTTATAACGAGCAGTACTTC.